One and the same sample provided the 7 T cell receptor beta chains below, sequenced in a study of PD-1 blockade in classical Hodgkin lymphoma. Sequencing used immunoSEQ multiplex PCR; TCRdb keeps in-frame clones, though not all of them. The data show about 98,000 clones, roughly 92% seen once. Relapse was seen in all patients after autologous stem cell transplantation, and brentuximab vedotin exposure was variable. Sequences were derived from peripheral blood mononuclear cells (PBMCs), sampled at baseline. The receptors were sampled from a human donor with classical Hodgkin lymphoma.

The genes are TRBV5-1 and TRBJ1-1; 8 bases are a match to TRBD1. From germline, CDR1 is SGHRS and CDR2 YFSETQ. The CDR3 is 17 residues long. J lost 0 bases, V lost 5 bases, and 12 bases had no gene match. The CDR3 sequence is CASRRGTGGEVNTEAFF. The CDR3 coding sequence is TGCGCCAGCAGGCGCGGGACAGGCGGGGAGGTGAACACTGAAGCTTTCTTT.

The chain recombines TRBV9 with TRBJ2-1; no clear D. Germline CDR1 and CDR2: SGDLS and YYNGEE. This CDR3 is 13 amino acids long. Deletions cut 0 bases from V and 10 bases from J, with 11 bases between. Written as DNA, the CDR3 is TGTGCCAGCAGCGTAGCCCCGGTCAGAGAGCAGTTCTTC. This translates into CASSVAPVREQFF.

In this sample, this clone turned up a few times. The rearrangement joins TRBV6-5 to TRBJ1-2; D is undetermined. V lost 5 bases and J 8 bases, leaving 12 bases between the germline ends. This CDR3 is 12 amino acids long. Germline loops: CDR1 MNHEY, CDR2 SVGAGI. This chain's CDR3 is CASSTPLRGYTF. CDR3 DNA sequence: TGTGCCAGCAGTACCCCATTAAGAGGCTACACCTTC.

The chain recombines TRBV29-1 with TRBJ2-7; D is possibly TRBD1 (6 bases). V lost 6 bases, J lost 8 bases, and 20 bases lay in between. This CDR3 has 13 amino acids. The germline gives CDR1 SQVTM, CDR2 ANQGSEA. The CDR3 region is CSVKTGPHIKQYF. The CDR3 nucleotides are TGCAGCGTAAAGACAGGCCCCCACATCAAGCAGTACTTC.

V gene TRBV19 combines with J gene TRBJ1-5, with D unclear. Germline V gene data show CDR1 as LNHDA and CDR2 as SQIVND (reference sequence). Trimming shortened V by 5 bases and J by 2 bases, and 10 bases separated the two germline ends. CDR3 length: 14 amino acids. As DNA, the CDR3 is TGTGCCAGTAGTCCCCGTCGGGGCAATCAGCCCCAGCATTTT. This encodes CASSPRRGNQPQHF. Full variable domain (remainder filled in from reference TRBV19 and TRBJ1-5): DGGITQSPKYLFRKEGQNVTLSCEQNLNHDAMYWYRQDPGQGLRLIYYSQIVNDFQKGDIAEGYSVSREKKESFPLTVTSAQKNPTAFYLCASSPRRGNQPQHFGDGTRLSIL.

The CDR3 DNA sequence: TGCGCCAGCAGCTTGGGGACTAGCGGCAATGAGCAGTTCTTC. Translation gives CASSLGTSGNEQFF. The genes are TRBV5-1 and TRBJ2-1; TRBD2 matches 10 bases. The CDR3 is 14 amino acids. V shed 0 bases and J 6 bases; nucleotides not matched to a gene: 0. From germline, CDR1 is SGHRS and CDR2 YFSETQ.

CDR3 amino acids: CASSYSSGLEQYF. The CDR3 DNA reads TGTGCCAGCAGTTACTCGTCGGGGCTGGAGCAGTACTTC. The J gene is TRBJ2-7, the V gene TRBV6-5; D may correspond to TRBD1 or TRBD2 (5 bases each). Germline V gene sequence: CDR1 MNHEY, CDR2 SVGAGI. This CDR3 is built from 13 residues. Trimming cost V 0 bases and J 7 bases, with 10 bases left between them.